One and the same sample provided the 9 T cell receptor beta chains below, sequenced in a study of blood T cell repertoires in COVID-19. Data came from immunoSEQ multiplex PCR; TCRdb stores just in-frame clones and leaves some out. The sample lists 110,000 or so clones, about two thirds occurring once. The sample consisted of peripheral blood. Receptors were obtained from a middle-aged woman with acute or convalescent COVID-19.

The CDR3 region has the DNA TGTGCCAGCAGCTTGCAGGGGCATTCCAGGGGGAACACTGAAGCTTTCTTT. It specifies CASSLQGHSRGNTEAFF. The chain is built from TRBV7-9 and TRBJ1-1; maybe TRBD1 (6 bases). Germline CDR1 and CDR2: SEHNR and FQNEAQ (reference sequence). The germline V and J ends were trimmed by 3 bases and 1 base, with 18 bases remaining between them. The CDR3 totals 17 residues.

Only a few counts were recorded for this clone. The J gene is TRBJ1-5, the V gene TRBV7-2; TRBD1 agrees at 7 bases. The CDR3 consists of 15 residues. The germline gives CDR1 SGHTA, CDR2 FQGNSA. Germline trimming cut 1 base from V and 4 bases from J; bases unmatched to any gene: 4. CDR3 sequence (DNA): TGTGCCAGCAGCTTAGACGCAGGGGGGAATCAGCCCCAGCATTTT. Its translation: CASSLDAGGNQPQHF.

This chain connects TRBV24-1 to TRBJ1-2, with unresolved D. The CDR3 totals 15 residues. V lost 4 bases to trimming and J lost 1 base, with 12 bases between them. Germline V gives CDR1 KGHDR, CDR2 SFDVKD. CDR3 region: CATSDPNGGNYGYTF. CDR3 coding DNA: TGTGCCACCAGTGACCCCAACGGAGGTAACTATGGCTACACCTTC.

The chain carries TRBV12-3 or TRBV12-4 and TRBJ1-1; TRBD1 is a possible D gene (6 bases). The V end lost 3 bases, the J end lost 6 bases, and 8 bases lay between the germline ends. The CDR3 is 12 amino acids. In nucleotides, the CDR3 is TGTGCCAGCAGTTTGCAGGGGCCTGAAGCTTTCTTT. It codes for CASSLQGPEAFF.

The chain links TRBV29-1 to TRBJ1-1; the D is unclear. The CDR3 has 13 amino acids. Looked up from germline, CDR1 is SQVTM and CDR2 is ANQGSEA. Trimming took off 0 bases at V and 4 bases at J, with 9 bases between the two ends. CDR3 coding DNA: TGCAGCGTTGAAGACCTTATCGGCACTGAAGCTTTCTTT. Protein product: CSVEDLIGTEAFF.

The chain has TRBV6-6 and TRBJ2-1, with 8 positions matching TRBD2. The trim removed 7 bases at V and 6 bases at J, leaving 14 bases unmatched. CDR3 length: 16 amino acids. Per the germline V gene, CDR1 is MNHNY and CDR2 is SVGAGI (reference sequence). CDR3 DNA: TGTGCCAGCATGCCCTCTGGTGGCGGGGGGCCCAATGAGCAGTTCTTC. Encoded protein: CASMPSGGGGPNEQFF.

V is TRBV10-3 and J is TRBJ2-6; D might be TRBD2 (5 bases). The CDR3 is made up of 12 amino acids. Germline-derived CDR1 and CDR2 are ENHRY and SYGVKD. Trimming pared 4 bases from V and 8 bases from J, leaving 6 bases between. The CDR3 protein is CAISGGTNVLTF. In DNA, the CDR3 is TGTGCCATCAGTGGAGGGACCAACGTCCTGACTTTC.

J is TRBJ1-3 and V is TRBV19, with D unresolved. V dropped 5 bases and J dropped 0 bases, with 5 bases sitting between them. This CDR3 is 13 amino acids long. Germline V lookup: CDR1 LNHDA, CDR2 SQIVND (reference sequence). CDR3: CASSRSSGNTIYF. In nucleotides, the CDR3 is TGTGCCAGTAGTCGGAGCTCTGGAAACACCATATATTTT.

This clone was detected once. The V and J genes are TRBV29-1 and TRBJ2-1; TRBD2 matches at 7 bases. Trimming at V came to 7 bases and at J to 0 bases, leaving 3 bases not matched to a gene. CDR3 length equals 13 residues. CDR1 and CDR2 (germline): SQVTM, ANQGSEA. CDR3 DNA sequence: TGCAGCGATATAGCGGGCTCCTACAATGAGCAGTTCTTC. This gives the protein CSDIAGSYNEQFF.